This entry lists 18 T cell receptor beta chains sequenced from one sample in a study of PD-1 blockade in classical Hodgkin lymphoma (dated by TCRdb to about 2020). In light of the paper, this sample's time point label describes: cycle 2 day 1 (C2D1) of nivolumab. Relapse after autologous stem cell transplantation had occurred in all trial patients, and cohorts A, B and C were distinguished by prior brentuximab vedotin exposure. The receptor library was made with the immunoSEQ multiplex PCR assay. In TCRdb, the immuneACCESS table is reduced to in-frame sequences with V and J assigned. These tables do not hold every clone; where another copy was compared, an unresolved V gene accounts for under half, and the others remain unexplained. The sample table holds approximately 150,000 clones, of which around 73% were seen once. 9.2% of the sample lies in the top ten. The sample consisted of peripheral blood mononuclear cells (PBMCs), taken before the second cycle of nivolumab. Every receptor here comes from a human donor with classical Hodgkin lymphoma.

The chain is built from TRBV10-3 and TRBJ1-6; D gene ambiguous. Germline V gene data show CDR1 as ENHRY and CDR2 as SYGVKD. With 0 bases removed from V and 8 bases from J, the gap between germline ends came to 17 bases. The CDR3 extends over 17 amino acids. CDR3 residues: CAISESAWAHGDSPLHF. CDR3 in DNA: TGTGCCATCAGTGAGTCGGCGTGGGCCCACGGGGATTCACCCCTCCACTTT.

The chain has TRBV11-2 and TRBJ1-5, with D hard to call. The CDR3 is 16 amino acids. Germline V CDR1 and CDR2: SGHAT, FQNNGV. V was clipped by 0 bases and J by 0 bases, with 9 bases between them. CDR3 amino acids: CASSLDGRISNQPQHF. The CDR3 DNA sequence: TGTGCCAGCAGCTTAGATGGACGGATTAGCAATCAGCCCCAGCATTTT.

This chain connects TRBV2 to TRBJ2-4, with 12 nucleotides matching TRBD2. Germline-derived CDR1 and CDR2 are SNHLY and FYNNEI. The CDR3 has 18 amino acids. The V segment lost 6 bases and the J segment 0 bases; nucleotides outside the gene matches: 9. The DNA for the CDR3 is TGTGCCAGCAGGCAGACTAGCGGGGGATCGGTAGCCAAAAACATTCAGTACTTC. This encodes CASRQTSGGSVAKNIQYF.

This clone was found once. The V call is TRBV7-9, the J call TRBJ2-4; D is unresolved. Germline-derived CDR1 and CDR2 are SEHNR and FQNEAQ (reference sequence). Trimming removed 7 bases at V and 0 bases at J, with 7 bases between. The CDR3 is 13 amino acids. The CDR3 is CASTSLAKNIQYF. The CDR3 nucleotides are TGTGCCAGCACCTCCCTAGCCAAAAACATTCAGTACTTC.

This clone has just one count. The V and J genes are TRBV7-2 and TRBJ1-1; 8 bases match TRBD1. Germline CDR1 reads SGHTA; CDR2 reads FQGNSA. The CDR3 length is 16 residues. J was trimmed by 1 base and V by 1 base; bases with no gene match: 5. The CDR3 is CASSLVTGVGNTEAFF. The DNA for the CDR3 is TGTGCCAGCAGCTTAGTGACAGGGGTTGGGAACACTGAAGCTTTCTTT.

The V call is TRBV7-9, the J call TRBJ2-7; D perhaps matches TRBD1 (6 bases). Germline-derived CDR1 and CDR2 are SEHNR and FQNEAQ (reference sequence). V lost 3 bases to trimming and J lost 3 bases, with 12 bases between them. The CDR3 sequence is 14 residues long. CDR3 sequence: CASSFTGYGYEQYF. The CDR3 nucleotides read TGTGCCAGCAGCTTTACAGGGTATGGCTACGAGCAGTACTTC.

This CDR3 reads CAISEYEGGQPQHF. CDR3 coding DNA: TGTGCCATCAGTGAGTATGAAGGGGGCCAGCCCCAGCATTTT. The genes are TRBV10-3 and TRBJ1-5; 7 nucleotides match TRBD1. Per the germline V gene, CDR1 is ENHRY and CDR2 is SYGVKD. This CDR3 is 14 amino acids long. After removal of 1 base from V and 7 bases from J, the junction contained 4 bases not matched to a gene.

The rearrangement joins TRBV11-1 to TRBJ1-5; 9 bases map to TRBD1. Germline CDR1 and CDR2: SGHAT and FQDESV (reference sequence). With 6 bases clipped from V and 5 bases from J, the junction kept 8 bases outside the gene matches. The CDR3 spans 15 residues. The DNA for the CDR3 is TGTGCCAGCAGTCGCGGGACAGGGTGGGATCAGCCCCAGCATTTT. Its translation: CASSRGTGWDQPQHF.

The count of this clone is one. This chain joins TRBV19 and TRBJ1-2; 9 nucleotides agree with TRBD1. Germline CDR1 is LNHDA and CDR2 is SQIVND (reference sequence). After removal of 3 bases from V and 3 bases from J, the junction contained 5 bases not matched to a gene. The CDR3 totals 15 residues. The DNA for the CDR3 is TGTGCCAGTAGTATGGGAACAGGGGGCCACTATGGCTACACCTTC. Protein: CASSMGTGGHYGYTF.

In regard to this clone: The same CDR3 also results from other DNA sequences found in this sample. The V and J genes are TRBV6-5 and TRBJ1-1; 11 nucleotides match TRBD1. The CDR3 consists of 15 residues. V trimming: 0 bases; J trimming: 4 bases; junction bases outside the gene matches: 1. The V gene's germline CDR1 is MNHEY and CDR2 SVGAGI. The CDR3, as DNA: TGTGCCAGCAGTTACTCAGGGACAGGGGGCACTGAAGCTTTCTTT. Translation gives CASSYSGTGGTEAFF.

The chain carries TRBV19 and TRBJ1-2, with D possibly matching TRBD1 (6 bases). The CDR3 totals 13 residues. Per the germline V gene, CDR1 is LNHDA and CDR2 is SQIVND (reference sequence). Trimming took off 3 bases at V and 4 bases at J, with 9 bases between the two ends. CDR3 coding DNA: TGTGCCAGTAGTATGAACAGGGCCTATGGCTACACCTTC. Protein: CASSMNRAYGYTF.

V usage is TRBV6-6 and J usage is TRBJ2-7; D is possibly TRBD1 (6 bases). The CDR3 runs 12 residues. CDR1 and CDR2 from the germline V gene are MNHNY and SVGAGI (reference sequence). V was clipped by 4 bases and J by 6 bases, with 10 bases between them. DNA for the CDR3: TGTGCCAGCAGTTCAGGGGCTATCGAGCAGTACTTC. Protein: CASSSGAIEQYF.

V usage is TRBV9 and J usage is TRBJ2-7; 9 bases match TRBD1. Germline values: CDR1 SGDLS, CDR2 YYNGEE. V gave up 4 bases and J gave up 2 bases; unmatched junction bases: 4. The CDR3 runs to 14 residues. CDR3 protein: CASSLRDRAYEQYF. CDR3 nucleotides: TGTGCCAGCAGCCTCCGGGACAGGGCCTACGAGCAGTACTTC.

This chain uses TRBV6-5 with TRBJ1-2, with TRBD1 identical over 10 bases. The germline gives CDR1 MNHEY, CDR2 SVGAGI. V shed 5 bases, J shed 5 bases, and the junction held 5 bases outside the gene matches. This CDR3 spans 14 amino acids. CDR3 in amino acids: CASSTRTGGYGYTF. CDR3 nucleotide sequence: TGTGCCAGCAGTACGCGGACAGGGGGTTATGGCTACACCTTC.

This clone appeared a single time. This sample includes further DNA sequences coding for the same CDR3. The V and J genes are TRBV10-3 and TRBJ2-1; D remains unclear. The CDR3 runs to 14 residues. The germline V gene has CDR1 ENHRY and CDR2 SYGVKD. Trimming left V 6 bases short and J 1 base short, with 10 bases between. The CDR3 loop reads CAISESVSYNEQFF. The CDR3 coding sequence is TGTGCCATCAGCGAATCGGTTTCCTACAATGAGCAGTTCTTC.

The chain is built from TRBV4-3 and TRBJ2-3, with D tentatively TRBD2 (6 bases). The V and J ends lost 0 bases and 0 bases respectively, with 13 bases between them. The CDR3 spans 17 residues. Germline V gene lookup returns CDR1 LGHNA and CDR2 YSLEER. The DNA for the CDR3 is TGCGCCAGCAGCCAAGATAAAGTAGCGGAAAGCACAGATACGCAGTATTTT. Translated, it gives CASSQDKVAESTDTQYF.

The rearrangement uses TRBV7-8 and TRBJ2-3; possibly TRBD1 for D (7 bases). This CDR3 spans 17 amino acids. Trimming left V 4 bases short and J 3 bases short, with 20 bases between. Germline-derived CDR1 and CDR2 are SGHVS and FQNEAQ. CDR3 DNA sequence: TGTGCCAGCAGCTACCTATGGGGGGCAGGGGGGACAGATACGCAGTATTTT. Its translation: CASSYLWGAGGTDTQYF.

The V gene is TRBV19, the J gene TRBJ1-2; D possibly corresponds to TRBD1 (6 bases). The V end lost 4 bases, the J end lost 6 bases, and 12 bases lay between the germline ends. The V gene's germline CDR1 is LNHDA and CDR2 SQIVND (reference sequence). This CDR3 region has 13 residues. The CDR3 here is CASSTRGFHGYTF. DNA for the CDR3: TGTGCCAGTAGTACCAGGGGATTTCATGGCTACACCTTC. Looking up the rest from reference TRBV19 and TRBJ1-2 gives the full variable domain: DGGITQSPKYLFRKEGQNVTLSCEQNLNHDAMYWYRQDPGQGLRLIYYSQIVNDFQKGDIAEGYSVSREKKESFPLTVTSAQKNPTAFYLCASSTRGFHGYTFGSGTRLTVV.